In terms of frequency, the clone carrying this T cell receptor (beta chain) is medium-sized (0.01 to 0.1%). Its cognate antigen is unknown. This sample is part of a study of CD8 T cells in cerebrospinal fluid in Alzheimer's disease. Study-level background: Two single-cell methods, plate-based nested PCR and droplet-based sequencing, assessed CSF clonal expansion.

Live CSF cells were sorted with a live/dead marker for droplet-based sequencing. Study-level points and caveats: Expanded clones of at least 3% were commoner in Alzheimer's patients than healthy subjects. EBV-specific clones showed no enrichment in Alzheimer's patients and were not the top expanded clones.

TCRdb reworked the 10x single-cell sequencing reads into one entry per CDR3 protein, no DNA. Listed are around 1,600 distinct CDR3 sequences; about 5.6% falls within the top ten. The CDR3 totals 14 residues. Germline V gives CDR1 SGHAT, CDR2 FQDESV (reference sequence). Sequenced sample: cerebrospinal fluid. This receptor was identified in a human donor with Alzheimer's disease. This chain links TRBV11-1 with TRBJ1-1; TCRdb proposes TRBD1, but this gene call is untestable without DNA. CDR3 loop: CASSPRTGETEAFF.